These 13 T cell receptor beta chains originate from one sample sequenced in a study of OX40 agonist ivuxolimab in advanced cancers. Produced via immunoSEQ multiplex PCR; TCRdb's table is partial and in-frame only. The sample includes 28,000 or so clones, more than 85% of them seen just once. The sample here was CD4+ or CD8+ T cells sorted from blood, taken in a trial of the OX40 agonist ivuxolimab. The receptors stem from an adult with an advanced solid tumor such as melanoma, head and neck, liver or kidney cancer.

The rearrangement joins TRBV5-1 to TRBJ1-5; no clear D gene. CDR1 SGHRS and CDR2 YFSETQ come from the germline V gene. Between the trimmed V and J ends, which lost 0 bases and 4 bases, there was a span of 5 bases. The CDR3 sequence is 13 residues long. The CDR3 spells CASSLERNQPQHF. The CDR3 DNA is TGCGCCAGCAGCTTGGAAAGAAATCAGCCCCAGCATTTT.

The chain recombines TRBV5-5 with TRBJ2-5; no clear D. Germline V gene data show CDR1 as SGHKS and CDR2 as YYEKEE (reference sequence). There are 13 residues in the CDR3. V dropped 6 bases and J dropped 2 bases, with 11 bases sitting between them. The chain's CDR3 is CASIAVLQETQYF. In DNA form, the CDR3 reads TGTGCCAGCATCGCCGTCTTGCAAGAGACCCAGTACTTC.

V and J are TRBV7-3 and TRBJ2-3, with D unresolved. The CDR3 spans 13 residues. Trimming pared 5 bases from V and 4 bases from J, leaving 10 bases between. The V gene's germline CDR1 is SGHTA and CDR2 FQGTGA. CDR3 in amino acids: CASSADAPDTQYF. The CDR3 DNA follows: TGTGCCAGCAGCGCGGACGCCCCAGATACGCAGTATTTT.

The CDR3 DNA is TGTGCCAGCAGTCAGGGTAATCAGCCCCAGCATTTT. Its translation is CASSQGNQPQHF. The chain employs TRBV2 and TRBJ1-5, with TRBD1 as a possible D gene (5 bases). The CDR3 consists of 12 residues. Germline lookup yields CDR1 SNHLY and CDR2 FYNNEI. V was trimmed by 5 bases and J by 4 bases, leaving 6 bases between them.

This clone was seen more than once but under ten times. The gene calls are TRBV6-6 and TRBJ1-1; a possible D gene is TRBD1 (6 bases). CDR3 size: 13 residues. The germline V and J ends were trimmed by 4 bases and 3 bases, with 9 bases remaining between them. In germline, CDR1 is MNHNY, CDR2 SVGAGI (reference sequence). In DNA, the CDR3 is TGTGCCAGCAGTTCGGGGGCTTACACTGAAGCTTTCTTT. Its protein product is CASSSGAYTEAFF.

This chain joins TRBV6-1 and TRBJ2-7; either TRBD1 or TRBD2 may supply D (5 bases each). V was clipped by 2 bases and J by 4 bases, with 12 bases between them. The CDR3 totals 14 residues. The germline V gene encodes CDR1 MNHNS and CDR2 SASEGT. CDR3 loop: CASSESGTGYEQYF. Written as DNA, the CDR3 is TGTGCCAGCAGTGAATCCGGGACGGGTTACGAGCAGTACTTC.

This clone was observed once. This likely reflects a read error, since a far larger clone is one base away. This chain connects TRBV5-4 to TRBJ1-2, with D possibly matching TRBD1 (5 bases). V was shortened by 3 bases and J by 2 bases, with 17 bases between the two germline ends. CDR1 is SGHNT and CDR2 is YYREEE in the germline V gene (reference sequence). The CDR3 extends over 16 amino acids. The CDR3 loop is CASSWESGRTNYGYTF. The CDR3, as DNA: TGTGCCAGCAGCTGGGAGAGCGGGAGGACAAACTATGGCTACACCTTC.

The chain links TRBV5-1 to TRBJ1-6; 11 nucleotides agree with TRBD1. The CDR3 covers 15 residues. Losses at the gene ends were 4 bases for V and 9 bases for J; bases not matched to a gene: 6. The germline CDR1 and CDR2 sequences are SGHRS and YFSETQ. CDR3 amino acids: CASSPGTGGGSPLHF. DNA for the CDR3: TGCGCCAGCAGCCCCGGGACAGGGGGTGGTTCACCCCTCCACTTT.

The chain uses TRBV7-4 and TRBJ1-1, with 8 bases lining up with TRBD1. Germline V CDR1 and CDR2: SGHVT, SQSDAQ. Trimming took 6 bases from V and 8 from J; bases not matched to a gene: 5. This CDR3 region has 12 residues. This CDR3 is CASRTDREEAFF. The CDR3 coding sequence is TGTGCCAGCAGAACGGACAGGGAGGAAGCTTTCTTT.

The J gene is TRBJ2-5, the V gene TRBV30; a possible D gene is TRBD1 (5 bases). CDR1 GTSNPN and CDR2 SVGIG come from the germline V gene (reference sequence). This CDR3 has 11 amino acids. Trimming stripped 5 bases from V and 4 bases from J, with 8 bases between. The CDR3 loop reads CAWRRVETQYF. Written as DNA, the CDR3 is TGTGCCTGGCGCAGGGTAGAGACCCAGTACTTC. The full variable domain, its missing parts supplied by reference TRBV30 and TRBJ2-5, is SQTIHQWPATLVQPVGSPLSLECTVEGTSNPNLYWYRQAAGRGLQLLFYSVGIGQISSEVPQNLSASRPQDRQFILSSKKLLLSDSGFYLCAWRRVETQYFGPGTRLLVL.

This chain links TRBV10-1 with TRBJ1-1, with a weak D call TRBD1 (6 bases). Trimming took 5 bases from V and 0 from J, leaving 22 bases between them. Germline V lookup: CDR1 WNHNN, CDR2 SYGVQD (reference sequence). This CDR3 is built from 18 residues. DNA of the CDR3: TGCGCCAGCAGTAAAACTACAGGGCCGCGAAAGATGAACACTGAAGCTTTCTTT. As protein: CASSKTTGPRKMNTEAFF.

The chain's CDR3 is CASRAGQGAGGYTF. For the CDR3, the DNA is TGTGCCAGCAGAGCGGGACAGGGGGCTGGTGGCTACACCTTC. This sequence joins TRBV6-6 and TRBJ1-2; 12 positions match TRBD1. The germline gives CDR1 MNHNY, CDR2 SVGAGI (reference sequence). J was trimmed by 7 bases and V by 6 bases; bases with no gene match: 6. This CDR3 comprises 14 residues.

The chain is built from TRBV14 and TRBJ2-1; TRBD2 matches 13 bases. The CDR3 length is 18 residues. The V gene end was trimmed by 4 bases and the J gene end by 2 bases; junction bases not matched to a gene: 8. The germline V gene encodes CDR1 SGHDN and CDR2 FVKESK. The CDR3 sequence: CASSPRTSGRDTYNEQFF. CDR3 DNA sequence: TGTGCCAGCAGCCCGCGGACTAGCGGGAGAGATACCTACAATGAGCAGTTCTTC.